Listed below are T cell receptor beta chains from one sample, sequenced in a study of beta chain features in type 1 diabetes. The method was immunoSEQ multiplex PCR; TCRdb's version includes in-frame clones alone and lacks a portion of them. The sample records 630,000 or so clones, 11% to 15% being singletons. Sequences were obtained from naive CD4+ T cells from blood. The receptor set was obtained from a man aged 18-30 years with type 1 diabetes. CDR3s include the opening cysteine and the closing phenylalanine or tryptophan.

v_call: TRBV7-9; cdr3_aa: CASSTRDRLSPLHF
v_call: TRBV6-5; cdr3_aa: CASSYSRAGSTDTQYF
v_call: TRBV7-2; cdr3_aa: CASSSTGIQETQYF
v_call: TRBV25-1; cdr3_aa: CASSESTGGTEAFF
v_call: TRBV28; cdr3_aa: CASRPGTGGLETQYF
v_call: TRBV7-2; cdr3_aa: CASSFTSGGLADTQYF
v_call: TRBV18; cdr3_aa: CASSPGSSGATPEAFF
v_call: TRBV19; cdr3_aa: CASSTPGQDRGTQYF
v_call: TRBV5-1; cdr3_aa: CASSLSAAGSEQFF
v_call: TRBV5-1; cdr3_aa: CASSFALAGVSDTQYF
v_call: TRBV18; cdr3_aa: CASSPQGGLRNEQFF
v_call: TRBV4-1; cdr3_aa: CASSQGISQGDQPQHF
v_call: TRBV9; cdr3_aa: CASSPGQGMNTGELFF
v_call: TRBV30; cdr3_aa: CAWSEDLYNEKLFF
v_call: TRBV27; cdr3_aa: CASRPDRLGSPLHF
v_call: TRBV18; cdr3_aa: CASSPAFPFTEAFF
v_call: TRBV19; cdr3_aa: CASSIAGRETQYF
v_call: TRBV30; cdr3_aa: CAWSVLPFGGRNQPQHF
v_call: TRBV7-9; cdr3_aa: CASSLLEGAGELFF
v_call: TRBV4-1; cdr3_aa: CASSLRVLASNEQFF
v_call: TRBV15; cdr3_aa: CATSRDNPSYNEQFF
v_call: TRBV5-6; cdr3_aa: CASSLLDGNQPQHF
v_call: TRBV11-2; cdr3_aa: CASSSRTSGGGDTQYF
v_call: TRBV30; cdr3_aa: CAWSAIPGANVLTF
v_call: TRBV2; cdr3_aa: CATAGTGSQETQYF
v_call: TRBV30; cdr3_aa: CAWSVRPHGYTF
v_call: TRBV7-2; cdr3_aa: CASSPGTGNYEQYF
v_call: TRBV28; cdr3_aa: CASSLSDGHQETQYF
v_call: TRBV28; cdr3_aa: CASVPGGLLSPDTQYF
v_call: TRBV4-1; cdr3_aa: CASSQGLGTSQETQYF
v_call: TRBV29-1; cdr3_aa: CSVEFPPGLEAFF
v_call: TRBV4-1; cdr3_aa: CASSRGTASDKNIQYF
v_call: TRBV18; cdr3_aa: CASSPDRRNEKLFF
v_call: TRBV4-3; cdr3_aa: CASSQDGQRKDYGYTF
v_call: TRBV27; cdr3_aa: CASSLLGTSGIHNEQFF
v_call: TRBV9; cdr3_aa: CASSVGLAEETQYF
v_call: TRBV30; cdr3_aa: CAWSTGAYNVLTF
v_call: TRBV27; cdr3_aa: CASRSGVLNYGYTF
v_call: TRBV7-9; cdr3_aa: CASSPGAGNTEAFF
v_call: TRBV2; cdr3_aa: CAGNKRGGYTF
v_call: TRBV2; cdr3_aa: CASSDDTDTQYF
v_call: TRBV30; cdr3_aa: CAWSVTTGVTEAFF
v_call: TRBV2; cdr3_aa: CASIPMGGPADTQYF
v_call: TRBV18; cdr3_aa: CASSQQGREETQYF
v_call: TRBV14; cdr3_aa: CASSQDPRSGNTIYF
v_call: TRBV27; cdr3_aa: CASSPDSTYEQYF
v_call: TRBV30; cdr3_aa: CAWSQKSSGSYEQYF
v_call: TRBV25-1; cdr3_aa: CASSEWQGAAEQYF
v_call: TRBV10-3; cdr3_aa: CAITGTVRGNTIYF
v_call: TRBV5-1; cdr3_aa: CASSGQGPETQYF
v_call: TRBV7-9; cdr3_aa: CASSFGQVGTGELFF
v_call: TRBV15; cdr3_aa: CATSRADTDTQYF
v_call: TRBV7-2; cdr3_aa: CASSLGGVRTETQYF
v_call: TRBV5-4; cdr3_aa: CASSSPNTEAFF